These 6 T cell receptor beta chains were sequenced from one sample in a study of cytomegalovirus exposure and HLA in healthy donors. PCR employed 60 Vbeta and 13 Jbeta primers. Assay used: immunoSEQ multiplex PCR; TCRdb lists only in-frame clones, some missing. The table includes approximately 100,000 clones, just under 75% detected once. Sequencing input: PBMCs. All receptors derive from a man aged 50-59 years in good health and CMV-seropositive.

V and J are TRBV7-3 and TRBJ2-1, with TRBD1 matching 7 bases. V dropped 2 bases and J dropped 4; count of bases not matched to a gene: 5. CDR1 SGHTA and CDR2 FQGTGA come from the germline V gene. The CDR3 totals 15 residues. The DNA of the CDR3 is TGTGCCAGCAGCTTAGAGGGGGCTGGTTACAATGAGCAGTTCTTC. As protein: CASSLEGAGYNEQFF.

The genes are TRBV11-2 and TRBJ2-5; D is perhaps TRBD1 (5 bases). Germline CDR1 and CDR2: SGHAT and FQNNGV. The CDR3 covers 15 residues. Trimming cost V 4 bases and J 1 base, with 13 bases left between them. The DNA for the CDR3 is TGTGCCAGCAGCTCCCCTCTGACAGCCCAAGAGACCCAGTACTTC. Amino acids: CASSSPLTAQETQYF.

The V and J genes are TRBV11-2 and TRBJ1-6; 8 bases map to TRBD1. The junction had 5 bases not matched to a gene; V was cut back by 3 bases and J by 4 bases. The germline CDR1 and CDR2 sequences are SGHAT and FQNNGV. The CDR3 spans 16 residues. As DNA, the CDR3 is TGTGCCAGCAGCTTTTGGACAGGGACATATAATTCACCCCTCCACTTT. Translation: CASSFWTGTYNSPLHF.

The J gene is TRBJ2-5, the V gene TRBV25-1, with 8 bases fitting TRBD1. J gave up 5 bases and V 3 bases, and 5 bases lay outside the gene matches. Per the germline V gene, CDR1 is MGHDK and CDR2 is SYGVNS. CDR3 length equals 14 residues. The chain's CDR3 is CASSDQGAGETQYF. The CDR3 DNA is TGTGCCAGCAGTGATCAGGGGGCAGGGGAGACCCAGTACTTC.

In DNA form, the CDR3 reads TGCGCCAGCAGCCTAGACCCCGATACAGGGGGCGGTGGAAACACCATATATTTT. Its translation: CASSLDPDTGGGGNTIYF. The V gene is TRBV4-1, the J gene TRBJ1-3, with 9 bases matching TRBD1. CDR1 and CDR2 from the germline V gene are MGHRA and YSYEKL. With V trimmed by 4 bases and J by 3 bases, 13 bases remained unmatched. CDR3 length: 18 residues.

The chain is built from TRBV16 and TRBJ1-1; 7 bases fit TRBD1. With 0 bases clipped from V and 1 base from J, the junction kept 8 bases outside the gene matches. The CDR3 is made up of 17 amino acids. Germline V lookup: CDR1 KGHSY, CDR2 FQNENV. This CDR3 is CASSQSVDRFPNTEAFF. CDR3 DNA: TGTGCCAGCAGCCAATCCGTGGACAGGTTCCCGAACACTGAAGCTTTCTTT.